The next 16 T cell receptor beta chains were all read from a single sample in a study of T cell repertoires in cytomegalovirus infection (dated by TCRdb to the late 2010s). These receptors have no identified antigens. The sample was run on an Illumina HiSeq 1500. TCRdb reprocessed the public reads (quality trimming at Q25 with fastp, clone calling with MiXCR) and kept in-frame beta chains. Each CDR3 protein appears once, grouped with its most common genes and DNA. The sample table records about 220,000 distinct CDR3 sequences; about 38% of these occur just once. The top ten hold about 60% of the sample. What this sample's treatment or condition label stands for: in vitro stimulation with specific CMV peptide epitopes to enrich CMV-specific T cells. The sample in question was CD8+ T cells from cultured PBMCs, obtained from culture after CMV antigen stimulation. These receptors were taken from a human donor in good health (CMV status not recorded). Some clones in this sample may be carry-over from other donors' samples.

This rearrangement joins TRBV13 to TRBJ2-1; TRBD1 might be the D (5 bases). The ends were cut back, 6 bases at V and 0 bases at J, with 9 bases in the middle. The germline V gene has CDR1 PRHDT and CDR2 FYEKMQ (reference sequence). The CDR3 extends over 14 amino acids. The CDR3 loop reads CASRPQGSYNEQFF. The CDR3 DNA sequence: TGTGCCAGCAGGCCCCAGGGCTCCTACAATGAGCAGTTCTTC.

The V and J genes are TRBV27 and TRBJ2-3, with no clear D. Trimming pared 2 bases from V and 0 bases from J, leaving 9 bases between. The CDR3 totals 15 residues. Germline V gives CDR1 MNHEY, CDR2 SMNVEV (reference sequence). In DNA, the CDR3 is TGTGCCAGCAGTTTAGACGATCCTAGCACAGATACGCAGTATTTT. Translating gives CASSLDDPSTDTQYF.

This clonotype appeared a few times. The chain recombines TRBV7-9 with TRBJ2-1; D is uncertain. The germline V gene encodes CDR1 SEHNR and CDR2 FQNEAQ (reference sequence). Trimming removed 5 bases from V and 0 bases from J, with 11 bases in between. The CDR3 runs to 15 residues. The DNA for the CDR3 is TGTGCCAGCAGCCCGGACGTGAGCTCCTACAATGAGCAGTTCTTC. Translated, it gives CASSPDVSSYNEQFF.

The chain employs TRBV6-6 and TRBJ2-7; 10 nucleotides match TRBD2. The CDR3 covers 14 residues. Trimming removed 5 bases from V and 1 base from J; junction bases left unmatched: 2. Germline V lookup: CDR1 MNHNY, CDR2 SVGAGI (reference sequence). The CDR3 region is CASSLAGESYEQYF. In nucleotides, the CDR3 is TGTGCCAGCAGTCTAGCGGGGGAGTCCTACGAGCAGTACTTC.

The chain couples TRBV7-9 to TRBJ1-2; D perhaps matches TRBD1 (6 bases). The CDR3 runs to 15 residues. Germline-derived CDR1 and CDR2 are SEHNR and FQNEAQ (reference sequence). Trimming stripped 5 bases from V and 2 bases from J, with 15 bases between. CDR3 protein: CASSTSGDNNYGYTF. The CDR3 DNA is TGTGCCAGCAGCACTAGTGGGGACAACAACTATGGCTACACCTTC.

The rearrangement uses TRBV5-4 and TRBJ2-5, with 8 nucleotides matching TRBD1. The junction had 8 bases not matched to a gene; V was cut back by 2 bases and J by 5 bases. CDR1 and CDR2 (germline): SGHNT, YYREEE (reference sequence). This CDR3 is 15 amino acids long. Written as DNA, the CDR3 is TGTGCCAGCAGCTTACACGGACAGGGTAGGGAGACCCAGTACTTC. Translated, it gives CASSLHGQGRETQYF.

This clonotype was seen only a few times. This chain links TRBV28 with TRBJ2-7; TRBD2 is a possible D gene (6 bases). This CDR3 spans 13 amino acids. The V end was cut by 1 base, the J end by 7 bases, with 11 bases between. Germline loops: CDR1 MDHEN, CDR2 SYDVKM. This chain's CDR3 is CASSLSGVGEQYF. CDR3 DNA: TGTGCCAGCAGTTTATCGGGGGTTGGGGAGCAGTACTTC.

This clonotype was observed once. The rearrangement links TRBV7-3 to TRBJ2-5, with D perhaps being TRBD1 or TRBD2 (6 bases each). Germline V gene lookup returns CDR1 SGHTA and CDR2 FQGTGA. The CDR3 sequence is 16 residues long. V lost 5 bases and J 2 bases, leaving 18 bases between the germline ends. CDR3 in amino acids: CASSPRVGGGQETQYF. CDR3 nucleotides: TGTGCCAGCAGCCCAAGGGTTGGAGGGGGGCAAGAGACCCAGTACTTC.

This clonotype was seen more than once but under ten times. This sequence joins TRBV7-9 and TRBJ2-6; a weak D match, TRBD2 (5 bases). This CDR3 spans 18 amino acids. V was cut by 1 base and J by 0 bases, with 13 bases left in between. Germline CDR1 is SEHNR and CDR2 is FQNEAQ (reference sequence). This chain's CDR3 is CASSLEGGWTSGANVLTF. The CDR3 region has the DNA TGTGCCAGCAGCTTAGAGGGCGGGTGGACCTCTGGGGCCAACGTCCTGACTTTC.

The chain combines TRBV11-2 with TRBJ2-1, with 10 nucleotides matching TRBD2. After removal of 5 bases from V and 4 bases from J, the junction contained 5 bases not matched to a gene. The germline V gene encodes CDR1 SGHAT and CDR2 FQNNGV. CDR3 size: 15 residues. CDR3 protein: CASSPWTSGYNEQFF. CDR3 nucleotide sequence: TGTGCCAGCAGCCCCTGGACTAGCGGATACAATGAGCAGTTCTTC.

The table lists this clonotype with many counts. The rearrangement links TRBV7-9 to TRBJ2-1; possibly TRBD2 for D (6 bases). V gave up 6 bases and J gave up 4 bases, with 10 bases separating them. The CDR3 loop spans 13 amino acids. The germline gives CDR1 SEHNR, CDR2 FQNEAQ (reference sequence). Here the CDR3 reads CASSLRGYNEQFF. CDR3 nucleotide sequence: TGTGCCAGCAGTTTACGGGGGTACAATGAGCAGTTCTTC.

The chain recombines TRBV11-2 with TRBJ1-2; 7 bases are shared with TRBD1. Losses at the gene ends were 5 bases for V and 9 bases for J; bases not matched to a gene: 12. Germline assignment: CDR1 SGHAT and CDR2 FQNNGV. The length of the CDR3 is 14 residues. CDR3 nucleotide sequence: TGTGCCAGCAGCGCACGACAGGGAAGTAGAAGCTACACCTTC. Translated, it gives CASSARQGSRSYTF.

The CDR3 DNA is TGTGCCAGCAGTTTAGGCCCGGGAGGCGAGCAGTACTTC. As protein: CASSLGPGGEQYF. The chain uses TRBV27 and TRBJ2-7, with 7 bases lining up with TRBD2. CDR1 is MNHEY, CDR2 SMNVEV, per germline (reference sequence). This CDR3 spans 13 amino acids. Germline trimming cut 2 bases from V and 6 bases from J; bases unmatched to any gene: 4.

This clonotype was counted between two and nine times. The chain carries TRBV7-6 and TRBJ2-5; D is undetermined. The CDR3 extends over 15 amino acids. V was shortened by 1 base and J by 3 bases, with 12 bases between the two germline ends. Looked up from germline, CDR1 is SGHVS and CDR2 is FNYEAQ. The CDR3 protein is CASSLGSPAEETQYF. CDR3 nucleotide sequence: TGTGCCAGCAGCTTAGGCTCGCCGGCGGAAGAGACCCAGTACTTC.

Written as DNA, the CDR3 is TGTGCCAGCAGCTTAGACGGGGGCCTAGGCAATGAGCAGTTCTTC. It is translated as CASSLDGGLGNEQFF. The chain links TRBV7-9 to TRBJ2-1; D possibly matches TRBD1 or TRBD2 (6 bases each). Trimming removed 1 base at V and 6 bases at J, with 13 bases between. The V gene's germline CDR1 is SEHNR and CDR2 FQNEAQ (reference sequence). This CDR3 is 15 amino acids long.

Only a few counts were recorded for this clonotype. The CDR3 reads CASPPWSSYNSPLHF. The CDR3 nucleotides read TGTGCCAGCCCCCCGTGGAGCTCCTATAATTCACCCCTCCACTTT. The chain employs TRBV27 and TRBJ1-6; D remains ambiguous. CDR1 and CDR2 (germline): MNHEY, SMNVEV (reference sequence). Trimming cost V 8 bases and J 0 bases, with 11 bases left between them. This CDR3 region has 15 residues.